This T cell receptor beta chain was profiled in a study of patients and donors after allogeneic stem cell transplantation. TCRdb used MiXCR to reprocess the RT-PCR reads, holding one entry per CDR3 protein. Here the sample spans a few hundred thousand distinct CDR3 sequences, 38% being singletons. From germline, CDR1 is GTSNPN and CDR2 SVGIG (reference sequence). CDR3 length: 13 residues. V was shortened by 3 bases and J by 1 base, with 9 bases between the two germline ends. This clonotype was seen a handful of times. The sequence was obtained from a human donor who was either an allogeneic HSCT recipient or a stem cell or donor lymphocyte infusion donor (not recorded which). It is not recorded whose cells these are; they may come from a transplant donor. What was sequenced was blood, either unsorted or a sorted T cell fraction (not recorded which). V and J are TRBV30 and TRBJ2-5, with a possible D match to TRBD1 (6 bases). CDR3 DNA: TGTGCCTGGAGGGACAGAGCCCAAGAGACCCAGTACTTC. Its translation is CAWRDRAQETQYF.